The 9 T cell receptor beta chains below come from one sample, sequenced in a study of post-analysis software for immune sequencing data. These receptors lack a known antigen. Study-wide results and caveats: Patients carried roughly five TRBV segments more frequently than controls did, and TRBV5-6, TRBV5-1 and TRBV20-1 were among them.

Incorporated into the TCR beta cDNA libraries were unique molecular identifiers, which served to reduce PCR and sequencing biases. TCRdb analysed the PCR reads with MiXCR anew, one entry per CDR3 protein. The table includes roughly 800,000 distinct CDR3 sequences, approximately 30% detected once. Sequenced input: blood. Receptors originate from a girl between 5 and 17 years old with multiple sclerosis.

The chain recombines TRBV20-1 with TRBJ2-5; 9 bases align to TRBD1. The end of the DNA aligns better with TRBJ2-7, so the J call may be wrong. From germline, CDR1 is DFQATT and CDR2 SNEGSKA (reference sequence). This CDR3 has 14 amino acids. Here the CDR3 reads CSASAGTGWYEQYF. In nucleotides, the CDR3 is TGCAGTGCTAGCGCCGGGACAGGGTGGTACGAGCAGTACTTC.

The V call is TRBV6-1, the J call TRBJ1-6; TRBD1 might be the D (5 bases). Germline V gene lookup returns CDR1 MNHNS and CDR2 SASEGT. The CDR3 has 15 residues. V lost 7 bases and J lost 7, with 17 bases in between. The CDR3 bases are TGTGCCAGCAATCCACGGCGAGGGACCAATTCACCCCTCCACTTT. Amino acids: CASNPRRGTNSPLHF.

The chain is built from TRBV20-1 and TRBJ2-3; D is undetermined. Germline CDR1 is DFQATT and CDR2 is SNEGSKA (reference sequence). V lost 6 bases to trimming and J lost 2 bases, with 15 bases between them. The CDR3 is made up of 14 amino acids. Written as DNA, the CDR3 is TGCAGTGCCCACTACTCGGCACCCACAGATACGCAGTATTTT. Translating it yields CSAHYSAPTDTQYF.

This clonotype was counted between two and nine times. This chain connects TRBV25-1 to TRBJ2-7; TRBD1 agrees at 7 bases. The CDR3 runs 15 residues. Unmatched junction bases numbered 4, after V lost 2 bases and J lost 0 bases. The germline V gene has CDR1 MGHDK and CDR2 SYGVNS. CDR3 residues: CASSEQGVLSYEQYF. DNA for the CDR3: TGTGCCAGCAGTGAACAGGGGGTCCTCTCCTACGAGCAGTACTTC.

The chain couples TRBV3-1 to TRBJ1-1; D gene uncertain. CDR1 and CDR2 from the germline V gene are LGHDT and YNNKEL (reference sequence). V dropped 2 bases and J dropped 3 bases, with 7 bases sitting between them. CDR3 length: 13 amino acids. The CDR3 here is CASSQTAYTEAFF. DNA of the CDR3: TGTGCCAGCAGCCAAACAGCCTACACTGAAGCTTTCTTT. The full variable domain, in which reference TRBV3-1 and TRBJ1-1 provide the parts outside the CDR3, is DTAVSQTPKYLVTQMGNDKSIKCEQNLGHDTMYWYKQDSKKFLKIMFSYNNKELIINETVPNRFSPKSPDKAHLNLHINSLELGDSAVYFCASSQTAYTEAFFGQGTRLTVV.

This clonotype was seen more than once but under ten times. The chain employs TRBV6-5 and TRBJ2-2, with TRBD1 as a possible D gene (5 bases). This CDR3 has 14 amino acids. Trimming removed 6 bases at V and 0 bases at J, with 8 bases between. Germline-derived CDR1 and CDR2 are MNHEY and SVGAGI. The CDR3 DNA reads TGTGCCAGCAGAAGGGGCACGAACACCGGGGAGCTGTTTTTT. This encodes CASRRGTNTGELFF.

This clonotype was picked up a small number of times. This sequence joins TRBV27 and TRBJ2-2; no reliable D call. The CDR3 length is 15 residues. Between the trimmed V and J ends, which lost 5 bases and 5 bases, there was a span of 15 bases. Germline loops: CDR1 MNHEY, CDR2 SMNVEV (reference sequence). The CDR3 loop reads CASSPPDSWTGELFF. The CDR3 DNA follows: TGTGCCAGCAGTCCACCGGATTCGTGGACCGGGGAGCTGTTTTTT.

This chain joins TRBV28 and TRBJ1-1, with 7 bases identical to TRBD1. Looked up from germline, CDR1 is MDHEN and CDR2 is SYDVKM. The length of the CDR3 is 15 residues. V lost 6 bases, J lost 1 base, and 8 bases stayed unmatched. CDR3 protein: CASRGPGQTNTEAFF. CDR3 DNA: TGTGCCAGCAGGGGACCGGGACAGACGAACACTGAAGCTTTCTTT.

This clonotype was recorded a few times. This chain links TRBV28 with TRBJ2-3, with D unclear. In germline, CDR1 is MDHEN, CDR2 SYDVKM. V shed 3 bases and J shed 8 bases, with 6 bases lying between them. The CDR3 is 11 residues long. The CDR3 bases are TGTGCCAGCAGTTTTCCCACTACGCAGTATTTT. This codes for CASSFPTTQYF.